The following is a TCR beta chain sequence with its context. Sequencing used immunoSEQ multiplex PCR; TCRdb keeps in-frame clones, though not all of them. The sample carries 45,000 to 55,000 clones, 65% to 90% recorded once. The CDR3 is 14 amino acids. Trimming cost V 4 bases and J 3 bases; bases outside gene matches: 1. Germline loops: CDR1 SGHRS, CDR2 YFSETQ. These data are taken from a study of glioma-infiltrating T cells after dendritic cell vaccination. Study overall: Monocyte-derived dendritic cells, cultured roughly 7 days with IL-4 and GM-CSF, were pulsed with autologous tumor lysate.

V usage is TRBV5-1 and J usage is TRBJ2-3; 11 bases are shared with TRBD1. This clonotype originated in a human donor with glioblastoma. This specimen was blood, taken before dendritic cell vaccination. The CDR3 region is CASSRDRGTDTQYF. The CDR3 DNA follows: TGCGCCAGCAGCAGGGACAGGGGGACAGATACGCAGTATTTT.